The rows below give T cell receptor beta chains drawn from one sample of a study of beta chain features in type 1 diabetes. TCRdb keeps only in-frame clones here, not all; method: immunoSEQ multiplex PCR. The sample holds around 250,000 clones, 20% seen once. Specimen: naive CD4+ T cells from blood. These receptors all come from a woman aged 40 to 50 with type 1 diabetes. Each CDR3 is given with its conserved first and last residue. A D gene is named only where the DNA matches it firmly. Clone size, where shown, is once, few, many, or a class for clones that have expanded.

size | length | J | V | D | DNA | CDR3
few | 13 | TRBJ2-2 | TRBV28 | NA | TGTGCCGGCGGTACACGGAACACCGGGGAGCTGTTTTTT | CAGGTRNTGELFF
NA | 16 | TRBJ2-5 | TRBV21-1 | NA | TGTGCCAGCAGCAAAGAAGGACGACAGGGCCAAGAGACCCAGTACTTC | CASSKEGRQGQETQYF
NA | 13 | TRBJ1-1 | TRBV27 | NA | TGTGCCAGCTCCCGCGGGGGGCCTATTGAAGCTTTCTTT | CASSRGGPIEAFF
NA | 15 | TRBJ2-7 | TRBV28 | TRBD1 | TGTGCCAGCGAGACAGGGGGCGCGGAAGGGTACGAGCAGTACTTC | CASETGGAEGYEQYF
few | 16 | TRBJ2-4 | TRBV4-2 | TRBD2 | TGTGCCAGCAGCCAAGATCCCGGACTAGCGGGAGGGGAAGAGTACTTC | CASSQDPGLAGGEEYF
few | 14 | TRBJ2-5 | TRBV7-9 | NA | TGTGCCAGCAGCCCGAGGTCGGGTGGCGAGACCCAGTACTTC | CASSPRSGGETQYF
NA | 15 | TRBJ1-6 | TRBV11-2 | NA | TGTGCCAGCAGCTTAAGTAGCTCCTATAATTCACCCCTCCACTTT | CASSLSSSYNSPLHF
NA | 15 | TRBJ2-7 | TRBV18 | TRBD1 | TGTGCCAGCTCACCCGGGACAGCCGAGACCTACGAGCAGTACTTC | CASSPGTAETYEQYF
NA | 15 | TRBJ2-7 | TRBV5-1 | NA | TGCGCCAGCAGCTTGGTGGTAGCAGGGCCCTACGAGCAGTACTTC | CASSLVVAGPYEQYF
NA | 13 | TRBJ2-5 | TRBV29-1 | TRBD1 | TGCAGCGTTGAGGACAGGTCTTGGGAGACCCAGTACTTC | CSVEDRSWETQYF